This T cell receptor (beta chain) comes out of a study of blood T cell repertoires in COVID-19. About the study: COVID-19 samples from acute and convalescent phases originated in the United States, Italy and Spain. Sample material is recorded as cDNA or gDNA derived from T cells, B-cell-depleted T cells, or PBMCs.

This CDR3 has 14 residues. Germline CDR1 reads SGHRS; CDR2 reads YFSETQ. The J segment lost 6 bases and the V segment lost 4 bases, leaving 4 bases of the junction unmatched. Generated by immunoSEQ multiplex PCR, the TCRdb table keeps only in-frame clones and is missing some. The data hold some 130,000 clones, with around nine tenths observed a single time. The J gene is TRBJ2-2, the V gene TRBV5-1; 9 bases match TRBD1. The sample was peripheral blood. The TCR sequence derives from a man aged 55 to 70 with active or convalescent COVID-19. The CDR3 DNA reads TGCGCCAGCAGCGGCGGGACAGGGTCCGGGGAGCTGTTTTTT. Protein: CASSGGTGSGELFF. Complete variable domain (other parts from reference TRBV5-1 and TRBJ2-2): KAGVTQTPRYLIKTRGQQVTLSCSPISGHRSVSWYQQTPGQGLQFLFEYFSETQRNKGNFPGRFSGRQFSNSRSEMNVSTLELGDSALYLCASSGGTGSGELFFGEGSRLTVL.